The rows below give T cell receptor beta chains drawn from one sample of a study of blood T cell repertoires in COVID-19. The protocol was immunoSEQ multiplex PCR, while the TCRdb copy is restricted to in-frame clones and leaves out a portion. The table shows approximately 150,000 clones, with more than 75% occurring only once. The sample was peripheral blood. These receptors all come from a man in his 70s with acute or convalescent COVID-19. The CDR3 runs from the conserved cysteine through the conserved F or W. A D gene is named only where the DNA matches it firmly.

>TRBV3-1/TRBV3-2|NA|TRBJ1-2
CASSQDEAARYTF
>TRBV14|TRBD2|TRBJ2-1
CASSQGAGAWGEQFF
>TRBV27|NA|TRBJ1-6
CASSSSSILSSYNSPLHF
>TRBV5-4|TRBD1|TRBJ1-4
CASSLTSIQGSAEKLFF
>TRBV6-5|TRBD1|TRBJ1-4
CASTGQGSEKLFF
>TRBV7-8|TRBD2|TRBJ2-1
CASSLGARTSGRVNEQFF
>TRBV2|TRBD1|TRBJ2-5
CASSDQQGAKTQYF
>TRBV11-3|NA|TRBJ2-1
CASSLERTVNEQFF
>TRBV6-4|TRBD1|TRBJ2-3
CATRDRGTDTQYF
>TRBV20-1|TRBD1|TRBJ2-3
CSASGGTGGMDTQYF
>TRBV5-1|TRBD1|TRBJ2-3
CASSPGGLHPDTQYF
>TRBV5-1|TRBD1|TRBJ1-2
CASSTGTGPERNGYTF
>TRBV5-1|TRBD1|TRBJ2-7
CASSLRTGGSYEQYF
>TRBV5-1|NA|TRBJ2-7
CASVQGQGQGEQYF
>TRBV7-3|NA|TRBJ1-1
CASSSGPGTSTEAFF
>TRBV7-7|NA|TRBJ2-4
CASSPWGSSFVDIQYF
>TRBV27|NA|TRBJ2-3
CASSRTAPRIDTQYF
>TRBV9|TRBD1|TRBJ1-5
CASSATGANNQPQHF
>TRBV11-3|NA|TRBJ2-7
CASSQWEDGQKGSYEQYF
>TRBV18|NA|TRBJ1-4
CASSELSDSATNEKLFF
>TRBV19|TRBD2|TRBJ2-2
CASSILAGWTGELFF
>TRBV6-1|TRBD1|TRBJ1-3
CASSESDREVNTIYF
>TRBV6-5|NA|TRBJ1-2
CASRDNTRQLMGYTF
>TRBV6-1|NA|TRBJ1-5
CASSGDTRQNSNQPQHF
>TRBV5-1|TRBD1|TRBJ1-2
CASSLRDQGAYGYTF
>TRBV5-1|TRBD2|TRBJ2-5
CASSLAVAGYQETQYF
>TRBV7-2|TRBD2|TRBJ2-3
CASSLPLTSGATDTQYF
>TRBV10-2|NA|TRBJ1-4
CASLGGIDEKLFF
>TRBV6-6|NA|TRBJ1-5
CASSYSNSNQPQHF
>TRBV6-5|TRBD1|TRBJ2-5
CASSYGGQGQETQYF
>TRBV3-1/TRBV3-2|NA|TRBJ2-1
CASSQDGSNHNEQFF
>TRBV10-3|TRBD1|TRBJ2-3
CAISERGQGASDTQYF
>TRBV7-3|TRBD1|TRBJ2-1
CASSTRTGGLNEQFF
>TRBV5-4|TRBD1|TRBJ1-1
CASRSGDRVNTEAFF
>TRBV3-1/TRBV3-2|TRBD1|TRBJ2-7
CASSRWDRAAEQYF
>TRBV28|TRBD1|TRBJ1-1
CASSSPGQGPTEAFF
>TRBV7-8|TRBD1|TRBJ2-2
CASSLRDRANTGELFF
>TRBV27|TRBD2|TRBJ2-3
CASSLWLAVTDTQYF
>TRBV24-1|NA|TRBJ2-3
CATSGLAVLTDTQYF
>TRBV11-1|TRBD1|TRBJ2-7
CASSRGQVEQYF
>TRBV28|NA|TRBJ2-5
CASSPLQETQYF
>TRBV3-1/TRBV3-2|NA|TRBJ1-5
CASSQGQGQPQHF
>TRBV7-2|NA|TRBJ2-2
CASSSRGVQAGELFF
>TRBV29-1|NA|TRBJ1-2
CSVEGGQLGGYGYTF
>TRBV5-1|TRBD1|TRBJ2-7
CASSLAYPGTGYEQYF
>TRBV27|NA|TRBJ2-1
CASSPLGGPPTEEQFF
>TRBV5-8|NA|TRBJ2-3
CASSFFMGTDYTDTQYF
>TRBV6-6|TRBD1|TRBJ1-5
CASRQGARGQPQHF